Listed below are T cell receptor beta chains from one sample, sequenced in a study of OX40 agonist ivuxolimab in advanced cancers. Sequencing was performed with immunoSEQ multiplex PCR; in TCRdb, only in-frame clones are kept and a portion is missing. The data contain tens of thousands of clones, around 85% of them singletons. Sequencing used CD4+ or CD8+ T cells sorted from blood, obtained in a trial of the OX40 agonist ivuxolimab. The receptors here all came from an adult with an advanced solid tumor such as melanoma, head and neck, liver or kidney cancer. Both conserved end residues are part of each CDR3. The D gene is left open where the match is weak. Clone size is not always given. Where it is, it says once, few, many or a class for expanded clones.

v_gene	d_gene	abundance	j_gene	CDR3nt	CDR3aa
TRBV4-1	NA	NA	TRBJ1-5	TGCGCCAGCAGCCAAGAGATGGGGATAGGTTATCAGCCCCAGCATTTT	CASSQEMGIGYQPQHF
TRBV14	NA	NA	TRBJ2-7	TGTGCCAGCAGCCAAGGGGGGGTACTCGAGCAGTACTTC	CASSQGGVLEQYF
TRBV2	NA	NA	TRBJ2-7	TGTGCCAGCAGCGTGACGCACTCCTACGAGCAGTACTTC	CASSVTHSYEQYF
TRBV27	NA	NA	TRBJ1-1	TGTGCCAGCAGTTGGGGAGGTGTGAACACTGAAGCTTTCTTT	CASSWGGVNTEAFF
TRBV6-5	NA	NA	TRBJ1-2	TGTGCCACTCTGGGGCGAGTCTATGGCTACACCTTC	CATLGRVYGYTF
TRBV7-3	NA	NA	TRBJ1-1	TGTGCCAGCAGTCCTACCGGGTCACGAGGTGAAGCTTTCTTT	CASSPTGSRGEAFF
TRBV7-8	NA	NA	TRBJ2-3	TGTGCCAGCAGCTTAGGGATCCCCCCCCTAGCTACAGATACGCAGTATTTT	CASSLGIPPLATDTQYF
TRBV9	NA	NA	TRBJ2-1	TGTGCCAGCAGCGTAGTTTGGGATGAGCAGTTCTTC	CASSVVWDEQFF
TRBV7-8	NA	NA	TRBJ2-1	TGTGCCAGTACGGGGGCAGGGGATAATGAGCAGTTCTTC	CASTGAGDNEQFF
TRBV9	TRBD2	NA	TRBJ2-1	TGTGCCAGCAGCGCCCTGACTAGCGGGGGGGCAGGCAATGAGCAGTTCTTC	CASSALTSGGAGNEQFF
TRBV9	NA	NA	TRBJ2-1	TGTGCCAGCGGGGGGCCCGGGGCCCTAAACAATGAGCAGTTCTTC	CASGGPGALNNEQFF
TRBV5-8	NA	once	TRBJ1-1	TGTGCCAGCAGCTTGGATGGGGAAGAGGACACTGAAGCTTTCTTT	CASSLDGEEDTEAFF
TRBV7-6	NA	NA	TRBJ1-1	TGTGCCAGCAGCTTAGCGCCGACTGAAGCTTTCTTT	CASSLAPTEAFF
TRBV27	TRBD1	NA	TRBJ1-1	TGTGCCAGCAGGCACGGTGGACAGGGGGGGACTGAAGCTTTCTTT	CASRHGGQGGTEAFF
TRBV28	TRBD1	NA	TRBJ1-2	TGTGCCAGCAGTTTCTGGACAGGGAGTTCCCTTAACTATGGCTACACCTTC	CASSFWTGSSLNYGYTF
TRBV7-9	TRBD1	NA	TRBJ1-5	TGTGCCAGCAGCGCGGACAGGGTGTCGGGTCAGCCCCAGCATTTT	CASSADRVSGQPQHF
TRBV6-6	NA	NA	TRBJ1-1	TGTGCCAGCAGTTACTCGAAGAGCGAAGCTTTCTTT	CASSYSKSEAFF
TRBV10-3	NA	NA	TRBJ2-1	TGTGCCATCAGTGCGGTGGGGGGGCGTAATGAGCAGTTCTTC	CAISAVGGRNEQFF
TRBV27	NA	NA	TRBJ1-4	TGTGCCAGCAGTTTACTATCTAATGAAAAACTGTTTTTT	CASSLLSNEKLFF
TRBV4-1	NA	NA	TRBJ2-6	TGCGCCAGCAGCCAAGTTAGGAACACATGGGCTGGGGCCAACGTCCTGACTTTC	CASSQVRNTWAGANVLTF
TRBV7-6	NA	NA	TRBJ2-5	TGTGCCAGCAGCTTAGATCTGTGGGGGGCCAAAGAGACCCAGTACTTC	CASSLDLWGAKETQYF
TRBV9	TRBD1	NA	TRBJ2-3	TGTGCCAGCAGCCCAGGGGGCTCGGAAGATACGCAGTATTTT	CASSPGGSEDTQYF
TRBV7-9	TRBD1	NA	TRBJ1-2	TGTGCCAGCAGCCCAATTAAGGGACAGGGGGACTATGGCTACACCTTC	CASSPIKGQGDYGYTF
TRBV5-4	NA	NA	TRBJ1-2	TGTGCCAGCAGTCAAGGGAAGGGATGGGATGGCTACACCTTC	CASSQGKGWDGYTF
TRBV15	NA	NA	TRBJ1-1	TGTGCCACCCGGCCCCTGGGAGACACTGAAGCTTTCTTT	CATRPLGDTEAFF
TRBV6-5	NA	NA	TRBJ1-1	TGTGCCAGCAGTTACATCCCGAGGGCTGGTGAAGCTTTCTTT	CASSYIPRAGEAFF
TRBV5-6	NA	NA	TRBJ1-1	TGTGCCAGCAGCACCTTGTGGGACACCGTAGCGTACACTGAAGCTTTCTTT	CASSTLWDTVAYTEAFF
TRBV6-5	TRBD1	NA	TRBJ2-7	TGTGCCAGCAGTTACGGGGCCAGGGGGTACGAGCAGTACTTC	CASSYGARGYEQYF
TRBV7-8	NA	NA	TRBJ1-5	TGTGCCAGCAGCTTAGGGGAAAGGGGTCGGAGCAATCAGCCCCAGCATTTT	CASSLGERGRSNQPQHF
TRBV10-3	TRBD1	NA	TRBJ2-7	TGTGCCATGACAGGGTCCCTCCTCTCCTACGAGCAGTACTTC	CAMTGSLLSYEQYF
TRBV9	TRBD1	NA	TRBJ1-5	TGTGCCAGCCAGACACAAGACAGGGGGCCTTATAGCAATCAGCCCCAGCATTTT	CASQTQDRGPYSNQPQHF
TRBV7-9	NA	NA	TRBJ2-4	TGTGCCAGCACCGGTGGGATACTAGCCAAAAACATTCAGTACTTC	CASTGGILAKNIQYF
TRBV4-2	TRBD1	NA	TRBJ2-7	TGTGCCAGCAGCGGTGACAGGGGTAAGCCCCACGAGCAGTACTTC	CASSGDRGKPHEQYF
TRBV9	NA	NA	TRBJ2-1	TGTGCCAGCAGCTCCACGCGGGCCTCCTACAATGAGCAGTTCTTC	CASSSTRASYNEQFF
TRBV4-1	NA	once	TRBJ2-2	TGCGCCAGCAGCCCTAGGGTGTCCGGGGAGCTGTTTTTT	CASSPRVSGELFF
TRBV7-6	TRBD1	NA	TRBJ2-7	TGTGCCAGCAGCTTAGCTCGGGACAGCTACTACGAGCAGTACTTC	CASSLARDSYYEQYF
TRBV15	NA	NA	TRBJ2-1	TGTGCCACCAGCAGCAGGGGTCCCAATGAGCAGTTCTTC	CATSSRGPNEQFF
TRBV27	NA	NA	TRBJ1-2	TGTGCCAGCAGTTTTTCGGTTTTCTATGGCTACACCTTC	CASSFSVFYGYTF
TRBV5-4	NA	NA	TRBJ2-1	TGTGCCAGCAGCGCGGAGGCGCGGGGCATCTACAATGAGCAGTTCTTC	CASSAEARGIYNEQFF
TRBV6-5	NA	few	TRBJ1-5	TGTGCCAGCAGTTCGACGGACGGACAGCCCCAGCATTTT	CASSSTDGQPQHF
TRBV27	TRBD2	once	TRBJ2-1	TGTGCCAGCAGTATCCTAGCGGACTACAATGAGCAGTTCTTC	CASSILADYNEQFF
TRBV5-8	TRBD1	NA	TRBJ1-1	TGTGCCAGCAGCTTCGACAGGGTTGGTGAAGCTTTCTTT	CASSFDRVGEAFF
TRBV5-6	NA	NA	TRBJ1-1	TGTGCCAGCAGCCATGGACCAACCGAAGCTTTCTTT	CASSHGPTEAFF
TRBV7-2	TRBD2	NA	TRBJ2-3	TGTGCCAGCAGCACAAGACTAGCGGGGGGGCTGAGAGATACGCAGTATTTT	CASSTRLAGGLRDTQYF
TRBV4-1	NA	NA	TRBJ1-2	TGCGCCAGCAGCCAATACTCGTCCAATGAATATGGCTACACCTTC	CASSQYSSNEYGYTF
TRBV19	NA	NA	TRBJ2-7	TGTGCCAGTAGTATCTCGACGGACTCCTACGAGCAGTACTTC	CASSISTDSYEQYF
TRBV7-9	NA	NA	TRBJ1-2	TGTGCCAGCAGCTTAGTAGCGGCTTTAGCCCCCTACACCTTC	CASSLVAALAPYTF
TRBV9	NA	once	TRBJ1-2	TGTGCCAGCGGGGATATTGCGGGATCCTATGGCTACACCTTC	CASGDIAGSYGYTF
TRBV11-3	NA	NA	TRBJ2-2	TGTGCCACCCGTTCCCCAAACACCGGGGAGCTGTTTTTT	CATRSPNTGELFF
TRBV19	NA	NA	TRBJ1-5	TGTGCCAGTAGTATAGGGTATAGCAATCAGCCCCAGCATTTT	CASSIGYSNQPQHF
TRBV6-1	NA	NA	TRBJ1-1	TGTGCCAGCAGTGAAGCTTCAGGGGCCGGGACTGAAGCTTTCTTT	CASSEASGAGTEAFF
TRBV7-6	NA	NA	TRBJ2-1	TGTGCCAGCAGCTCCCCGGGGAGTGGGGCCTTATCAGCCTACAATGAGCAGTTCTTC	CASSSPGSGALSAYNEQFF
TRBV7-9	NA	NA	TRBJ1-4	TGTGCCAGCAGCTTAGAGCAACAAAAACTGTTTTTT	CASSLEQQKLFF